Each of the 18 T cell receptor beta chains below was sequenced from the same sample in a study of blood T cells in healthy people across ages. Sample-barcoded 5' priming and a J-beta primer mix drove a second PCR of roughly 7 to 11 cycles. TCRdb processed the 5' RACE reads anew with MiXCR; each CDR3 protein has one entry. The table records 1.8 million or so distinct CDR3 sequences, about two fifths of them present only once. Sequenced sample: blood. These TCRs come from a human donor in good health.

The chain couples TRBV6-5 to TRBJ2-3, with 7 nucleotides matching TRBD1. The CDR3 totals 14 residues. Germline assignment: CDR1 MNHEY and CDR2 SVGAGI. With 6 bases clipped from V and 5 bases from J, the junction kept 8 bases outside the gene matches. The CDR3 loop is CASSPDRAQDTQYF. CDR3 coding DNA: TGTGCCAGCAGCCCCGACAGGGCACAAGATACGCAGTATTTT.

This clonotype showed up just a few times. This CDR3 is CASSLSGGAQTQYF. DNA of the CDR3: TGTGCCAGCAGCTTATCCGGGGGGGCCCAGACCCAGTACTTC. The chain recombines TRBV7-3 with TRBJ2-5; TRBD2 matches at 8 bases. The CDR3 spans 14 residues. The V and J ends lost 2 bases and 6 bases, in that order; junction bases with no gene match: 5. CDR1 SGHTA and CDR2 FQGTGA come from the germline V gene.

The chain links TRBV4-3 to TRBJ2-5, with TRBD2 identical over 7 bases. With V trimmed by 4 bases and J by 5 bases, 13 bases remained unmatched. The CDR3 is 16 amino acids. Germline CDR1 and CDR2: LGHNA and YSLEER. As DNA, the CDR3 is TGCGCCAGCAGCCCTCTACTAGGCTCCGGGAGGGAGACCCAGTACTTC. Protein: CASSPLLGSGRETQYF.

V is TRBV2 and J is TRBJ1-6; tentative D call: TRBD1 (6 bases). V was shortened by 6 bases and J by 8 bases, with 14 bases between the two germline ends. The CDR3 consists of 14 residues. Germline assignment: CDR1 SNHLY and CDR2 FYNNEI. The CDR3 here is CASRVRGWDSPLHF. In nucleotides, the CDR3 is TGTGCCAGCAGAGTAAGGGGGTGGGATTCACCCCTCCACTTT.

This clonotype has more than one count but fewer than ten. Written as DNA, the CDR3 is TGCGCCAGCAGCTTGTATTTGGGGCGAGAGACCCAGTACTTC. As protein: CASSLYLGRETQYF. J is TRBJ2-5 and V is TRBV5-1; maybe TRBD1 (5 bases). The germline V gene has CDR1 SGHRS and CDR2 YFSETQ. Trimming cost V 1 base and J 4 bases, with 11 bases left between them. The CDR3 contains 14 residues. Combining the CDR3 with reference TRBV5-1 and TRBJ2-5 gives the whole variable domain KAGVTQTPRYLIKTRGQQVTLSCSPISGHRSVSWYQQTPGQGLQFLFEYFSETQRNKGNFPGRFSGRQFSNSRSEMNVSTLELGDSALYLCASSLYLGRETQYFGPGTRLLVL.

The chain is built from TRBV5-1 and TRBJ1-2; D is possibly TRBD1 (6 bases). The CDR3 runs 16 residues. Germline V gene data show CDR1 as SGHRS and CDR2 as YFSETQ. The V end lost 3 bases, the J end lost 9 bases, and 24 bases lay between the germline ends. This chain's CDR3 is CASSSRSLDRSVSYTF. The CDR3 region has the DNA TGCGCCAGCAGCTCGCGATCGCTTGACAGGTCTGTTAGCTACACCTTC.

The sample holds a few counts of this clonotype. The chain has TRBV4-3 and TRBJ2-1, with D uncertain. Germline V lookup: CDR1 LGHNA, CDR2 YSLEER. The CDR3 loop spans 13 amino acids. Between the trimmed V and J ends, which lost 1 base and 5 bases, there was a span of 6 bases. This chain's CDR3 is CASSQVPNNEQFF. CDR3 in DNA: TGCGCCAGCAGCCAAGTCCCGAACAATGAGCAGTTCTTC.

The CDR3 reads CASSLEYRGYEQYF. The CDR3 DNA reads TGCGCCAGCAGCTTGGAATACAGGGGGTACGAGCAGTACTTC. The gene calls are TRBV5-1 and TRBJ2-5; 8 nucleotides line up with TRBD1. The J call may be wrong; the DNA end is better matched by TRBJ2-7. Germline assignment: CDR1 SGHRS and CDR2 YFSETQ. This CDR3 is 14 amino acids long.

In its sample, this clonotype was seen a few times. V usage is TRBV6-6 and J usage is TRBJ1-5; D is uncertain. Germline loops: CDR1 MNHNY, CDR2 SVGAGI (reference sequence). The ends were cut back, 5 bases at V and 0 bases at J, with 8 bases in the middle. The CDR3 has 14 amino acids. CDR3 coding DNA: TGTGCCAGCAGTCATACTCATAGCAATCAGCCCCAGCATTTT. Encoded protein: CASSHTHSNQPQHF.

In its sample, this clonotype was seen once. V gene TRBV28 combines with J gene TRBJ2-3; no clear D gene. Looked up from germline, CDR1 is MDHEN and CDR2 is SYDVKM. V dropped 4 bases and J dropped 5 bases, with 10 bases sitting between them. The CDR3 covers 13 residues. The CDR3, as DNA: TGTGCCAGCAGTTCAAAGAATCTAGATACGCAGTATTTT. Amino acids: CASSSKNLDTQYF.

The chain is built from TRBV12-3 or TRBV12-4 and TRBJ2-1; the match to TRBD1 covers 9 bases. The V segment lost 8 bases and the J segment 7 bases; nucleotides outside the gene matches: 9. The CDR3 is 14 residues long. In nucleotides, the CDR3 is TGTGCCAGCCTTAACAGGGGGCTCAAGAATGAGCAGTTCTTC. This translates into CASLNRGLKNEQFF.

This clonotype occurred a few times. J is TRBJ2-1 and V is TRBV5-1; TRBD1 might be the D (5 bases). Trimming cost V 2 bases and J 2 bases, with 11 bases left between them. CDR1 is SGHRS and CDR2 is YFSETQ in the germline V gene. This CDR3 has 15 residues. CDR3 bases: TGCGCCAGCAGCTTTAGTACAGGCACCTACAATGAGCAGTTCTTC. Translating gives CASSFSTGTYNEQFF. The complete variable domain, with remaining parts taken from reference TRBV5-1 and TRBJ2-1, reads KAGVTQTPRYLIKTRGQQVTLSCSPISGHRSVSWYQQTPGQGLQFLFEYFSETQRNKGNFPGRFSGRQFSNSRSEMNVSTLELGDSALYLCASSFSTGTYNEQFFGPGTRLTVL.

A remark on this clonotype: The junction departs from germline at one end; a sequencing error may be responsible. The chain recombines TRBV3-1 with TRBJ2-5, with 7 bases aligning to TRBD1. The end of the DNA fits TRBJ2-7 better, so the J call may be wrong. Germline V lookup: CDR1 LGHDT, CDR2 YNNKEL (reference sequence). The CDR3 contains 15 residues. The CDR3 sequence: CVSSQVGTEAYEQYF. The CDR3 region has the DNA TGTGTCAGCAGCCAAGTGGGGACAGAAGCCTACGAGCAGTACTTC.

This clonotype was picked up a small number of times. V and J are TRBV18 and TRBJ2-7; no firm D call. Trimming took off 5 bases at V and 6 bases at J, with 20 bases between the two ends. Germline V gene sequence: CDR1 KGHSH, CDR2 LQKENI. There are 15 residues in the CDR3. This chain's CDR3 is CASSESNLPLGEQYF. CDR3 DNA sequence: TGTGCCAGCTCAGAATCGAATCTCCCTCTGGGCGAGCAGTACTTC.

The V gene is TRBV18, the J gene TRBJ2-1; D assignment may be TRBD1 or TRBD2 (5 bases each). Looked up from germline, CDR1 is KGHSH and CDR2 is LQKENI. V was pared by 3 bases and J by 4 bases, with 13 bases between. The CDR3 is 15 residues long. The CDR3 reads CASSPRLGGYNEQFF. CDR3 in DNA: TGTGCCAGCTCACCGAGACTTGGGGGATACAATGAGCAGTTCTTC.

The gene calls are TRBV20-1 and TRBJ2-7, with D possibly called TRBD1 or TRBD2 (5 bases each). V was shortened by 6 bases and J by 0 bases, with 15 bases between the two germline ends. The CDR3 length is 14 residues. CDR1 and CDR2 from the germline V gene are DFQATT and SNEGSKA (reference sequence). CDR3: CSAQGRDGSYEQYF. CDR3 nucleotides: TGCAGTGCCCAAGGAAGGGACGGCTCCTACGAGCAGTACTTC.

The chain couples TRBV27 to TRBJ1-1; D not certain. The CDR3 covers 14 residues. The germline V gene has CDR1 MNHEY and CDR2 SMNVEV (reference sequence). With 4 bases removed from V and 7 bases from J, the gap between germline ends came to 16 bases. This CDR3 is CASSWNPSSGEAFF. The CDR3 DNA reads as TGTGCCAGCAGTTGGAACCCTTCTTCGGGTGAAGCTTTCTTT.

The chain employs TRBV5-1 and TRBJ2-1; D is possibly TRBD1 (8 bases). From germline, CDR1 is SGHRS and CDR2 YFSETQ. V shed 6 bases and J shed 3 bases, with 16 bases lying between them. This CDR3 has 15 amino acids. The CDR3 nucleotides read TGCGCCAGCACCGCCAACAGGGGGGGCTACAATGAGCAGTTCTTC. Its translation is CASTANRGGYNEQFF.